This TCR beta chain comes out of a study of shared clonotypes between healthy human individuals. CDR3 size: 15 residues. The V segment lost 0 bases and the J segment 6 bases; nucleotides outside the gene matches: 8. Per the germline V gene, CDR1 is LGHNA and CDR2 is YSLEER. The protocol was immunoSEQ multiplex PCR, while the TCRdb copy is restricted to in-frame clones and leaves out a portion. The repertoire has more than 2 million clones, around 95% of them found once; the top ten carry 0.1% to 0.15%. The sequencing sample was made of naive CD4+ T cells sorted from blood. Subset meaning: CD45RA+ positively selected. The V and J genes are TRBV4-3 and TRBJ2-7; 7 nucleotides agree with TRBD1. This receptor was obtained from a man aged 18 to 35 in good health. The CDR3 DNA sequence: TGCGCCAGCAGCCAAGAAGACAGGGCCTACGGCGAGCAGTACTTC. Protein sequence: CASSQEDRAYGEQYF.